This TCR beta chain stems from a study of blood T cell repertoires in COVID-19. Study-wide background: From the United States, Italy and Spain came samples of acute and convalescent COVID-19. Sources were T cells, B-cell-depleted T cells, or PBMCs; the material itself was cDNA or gDNA.

The germline CDR1 and CDR2 sequences are KGHSH and LQKENI. V was cut by 6 bases and J by 3 bases, with 15 bases left in between. The CDR3 totals 14 residues. Profiling relied on immunoSEQ multiplex PCR, and the TCRdb table lists in-frame clones only, not all of them. The repertoire holds about 200,000 clones, with around 87% as singletons. This clone showed up just a few times. The genes are TRBV18 and TRBJ2-7; a weak D match, TRBD2 (6 bases). This receptor was taken from a man aged 55 to 70 with acute or convalescent COVID-19. The sequencing input was peripheral blood. The CDR3 coding sequence is TGTGCCAGCTCGGAAAACCCGGGGGACTACGAGCAGTACTTC. This gives the protein CASSENPGDYEQYF.